This TCR beta chain was observed in a study of metastatic and nonmetastatic thyroid tumors. General observations from the study: For both blood and tumor, malignant thyroid tumors reportedly showed significantly higher TCR beta diversity than benign nodules did.

TCRdb re-called the PCR reads through MiXCR. Here the sample spans around 40,000 clones, roughly 13% being singletons. Comment on this clone: The antigen remains unidentified. This could be a read error, since a much larger clone is one nucleotide away.

Per germline, CDR1 SQVTM and CDR2 ANQGSEA. There are 12 residues in the CDR3. Before thyroid surgery, none of the patients had received any treatment. The specimen sequenced was blood. The gene calls are TRBV29-1 and TRBJ1-4; D unresolved. The TCR originated in a female donor with papillary thyroid cancer or a benign thyroid nodule (not recorded which). Some clones in this sample may be carry-over from other donors' samples. CDR3 sequence reads: CSVVATKEKLFF. CDR3 DNA: TGCAGCGTTGTTGCAACTAAGGAAAAACTGTTTTTT.